Listed here are 22 T cell receptor beta chains from one sample, sequenced in a study of blood T cells in healthy people across ages. For the second PCR, which ran for about 7 to 11 cycles, a sample-barcoded 5' primer and a J-beta primer mix were used. TCRdb analysed the 5' RACE reads with MiXCR anew, one entry per CDR3 protein. The sample shows 650,000 or so distinct CDR3 sequences, over 40% of them seen only once. The source material was blood. These receptors were taken from a woman of 80 years or more in good health.

At least ten counts were recorded for this clonotype. The chain combines TRBV12-3 or TRBV12-4 with TRBJ1-2; D unclear. This CDR3 contains 15 residues. The germline V and J ends were trimmed by 0 bases and 2 bases, with 10 bases remaining between them. The CDR3 DNA reads as TGTGCCAGCAGTTTAGCGGGCGGCGGAAACTATGGCTACACCTTC. Protein sequence: CASSLAGGGNYGYTF.

This clonotype was observed at least ten times. The chain joins TRBV5-1 to TRBJ2-1; TRBD2 aligns across 7 bases. The CDR3 is 14 residues long. J gave up 2 bases and V 2 bases, and 1 base lay outside the gene matches. Germline V lookup: CDR1 SGHRS, CDR2 YFSETQ. The CDR3 DNA sequence: TGCGCCAGCAGCTTCGCGGGGGCCTACAATGAGCAGTTCTTC. Translating it yields CASSFAGAYNEQFF. Full variable domain (rest looked up from reference TRBV5-1 and TRBJ2-1): KAGVTQTPRYLIKTRGQQVTLSCSPISGHRSVSWYQQTPGQGLQFLFEYFSETQRNKGNFPGRFSGRQFSNSRSEMNVSTLELGDSALYLCASSFAGAYNEQFFGPGTRLTVL.

In this sample, this clonotype turned up a few times. The chain uses TRBV24-1 and TRBJ2-7; D uncertain. The J call may be mistaken, given a closer DNA end match to TRBJ2-5. Germline V lookup: CDR1 KGHDR, CDR2 SFDVKD. The CDR3 loop spans 14 amino acids. CDR3 in DNA: TGTGCCACCAGTGATTTAACGGCTCCTTGGACCCAGTACTTC. Translation gives CATSDLTAPWTQYF.

This clonotype has only a few counts. J is TRBJ1-2 and V is TRBV2, with D possibly TRBD1 on 5 matching bases. The CDR3 spans 13 residues. CDR1 and CDR2 from the germline V gene are SNHLY and FYNNEI. Trimming took off 3 bases at V and 4 bases at J, with 9 bases between the two ends. This chain's CDR3 is CASSERGSYGYTF. The CDR3 DNA reads TGTGCCAGCAGTGAGAGGGGTAGCTATGGCTACACCTTC.

This clonotype was seen ten or more times. The chain combines TRBV29-1 with TRBJ1-5, with D maybe TRBD1 (5 bases). The CDR3 loop spans 12 amino acids. Per the germline V gene, CDR1 is SQVTM and CDR2 is ANQGSEA. Trimming shortened V by 6 bases and J by 4 bases, and 10 bases separated the two germline ends. The CDR3 sequence is CSVGAVNQPQHF. Here the CDR3 DNA reads TGCAGCGTCGGGGCGGTGAATCAGCCCCAGCATTTT.

This clonotype came up a few times. This rearrangement joins TRBV5-1 to TRBJ2-1; 12 bases are a match to TRBD2. Germline loops: CDR1 SGHRS, CDR2 YFSETQ. The CDR3 is made up of 14 amino acids. V trimming: 4 bases; J trimming: 9 bases; junction bases outside the gene matches: 5. The CDR3 reads CASSQTSGSCEQFF. The CDR3 DNA sequence: TGCGCCAGCAGCCAGACTAGCGGGAGCTGTGAGCAGTTCTTC.

Only a few counts were recorded for this clonotype. The chain carries TRBV11-2 and TRBJ2-7; possibly TRBD2 for D (6 bases). The length of the CDR3 is 15 residues. CDR1 is SGHAT, CDR2 FQNNGV, per germline. The V end lost 1 base, the J end lost 2 bases, and 12 bases lay between the germline ends. CDR3 bases: TGTGCCAGCAGCTTAGTTGCTAGCGCGGCCTACGAGCAGTACTTC. It is translated as CASSLVASAAYEQYF. The variable domain in full, with the rest retrieved from reference TRBV11-2 and TRBJ2-7, is EAGVAQSPRYKIIEKRQSVAFWCNPISGHATLYWYQQILGQGPKLLIQFQNNGVVDDSQLPKDRFSAERLKGVDSTLKIQPAKLEDSAVYLCASSLVASAAYEQYFGPGTRLTVT.

This rearrangement joins TRBV29-1 to TRBJ2-6; D is ambiguous. The V end lost 4 bases, the J end lost 0 bases, and 4 bases lay between the germline ends. The CDR3 runs 13 residues. The germline V gene has CDR1 SQVTM and CDR2 ANQGSEA. Here the CDR3 reads CSVVDSGANVLTF. The CDR3 bases are TGCAGCGTTGTGGACTCTGGGGCCAACGTCCTGACTTTC. Together with reference TRBV29-1 and TRBJ2-6, the CDR3 gives the full variable domain: SAVISQKPSRDICQRGTSLTIQCQVDSQVTMMFWYRQQPGQSLTLIATANQGSEATYESGFVIDKFPISRPNLTFSTLTVSNMSPEDSSIYLCSVVDSGANVLTFGAGSRLTVL.

In the case of this clonotype: The junction shows a germline mismatch at one end, possibly a read error. This chain links TRBV20-1 with TRBJ2-1; 12 positions match TRBD1. CDR3 size: 14 residues. The germline V gene has CDR1 DFQATT and CDR2 SNEGSKA (reference sequence). The CDR3 DNA sequence: TGTAGTGCGACCGGGACAGGGGGCAGCAATGAGCAGTTCTTC. As protein: CSATGTGGSNEQFF.

This sequence joins TRBV6-6 and TRBJ2-3, with 9 bases identical to TRBD2. The CDR3 sequence is 16 residues long. The germline CDR1 and CDR2 sequences are MNHNY and SVGAGI (reference sequence). Trimming cost V 5 bases and J 1 base; bases outside gene matches: 7. In nucleotides, the CDR3 is TGTGCCAGCAGTCAAAGACTAGCGGAAGGCACAGATACGCAGTATTTT. This encodes CASSQRLAEGTDTQYF.

This rearrangement joins TRBV7-2 to TRBJ2-1; 10 bases agree with TRBD2. The CDR3 has 15 amino acids. Germline V gives CDR1 SGHTA, CDR2 FQGNSA. V lost 4 bases, J lost 8 bases, and 8 bases stayed unmatched. In nucleotides, the CDR3 is TGTGCCAGCAGCTCGAGGCTAGCGGGAGCCGATGAGCAGTTCTTC. It translates to CASSSRLAGADEQFF.

This clonotype has at least ten counts. The chain couples TRBV5-1 to TRBJ2-3, with a tentative D call TRBD2 (6 bases). The CDR3 spans 15 residues. V lost 4 bases, J lost 2 bases, and 14 bases lay in between. The germline V gene has CDR1 SGHRS and CDR2 YFSETQ. CDR3 sequence: CASSPGVLLTDTQYF. The CDR3 DNA reads TGCGCCAGCAGCCCGGGGGTACTACTCACAGATACGCAGTATTTT.

The V gene is TRBV20-1, the J gene TRBJ2-7, with no clear D. The J call may be faulty, since TRBJ2-5 better matches the DNA end. Per germline, CDR1 DFQATT and CDR2 SNEGSKA (reference sequence). CDR3 length equals 12 residues. The CDR3 loop reads CSASTGFETQYF. The CDR3 DNA reads TGCAGTGCTAGTACTGGGTTCGAGACCCAGTACTTC.

This clonotype was detected many times. V usage is TRBV7-9 and J usage is TRBJ2-5; D remains unclear. There are 11 residues in the CDR3. Germline lookup yields CDR1 SEHNR and CDR2 FQNEAQ (reference sequence). Trimming removed 4 bases from V and 5 bases from J, with 5 bases in between. Here the CDR3 reads CASSSSETQYF. Written as DNA, the CDR3 is TGTGCCAGCAGCTCCTCGGAGACCCAGTACTTC. Based on the CDR3 plus reference TRBV7-9 and TRBJ2-5, the full variable domain is DTGVSQNPRHKITKRGQNVTFRCDPISEHNRLYWYRQTLGQGPEFLTYFQNEAQLEKSRLLSDRFSAERPKGSFSTLEIQRTEQGDSAMYLCASSSSETQYFGPGTRLLVL.

This clonotype has a count of ten or more. The V call is TRBV20-1, the J call TRBJ2-1; TRBD2 matches 11 bases. CDR1 and CDR2 (germline): DFQATT, SNEGSKA (reference sequence). With 2 bases clipped from V and 6 bases from J, the junction kept 3 bases outside the gene matches. The CDR3 has 14 residues. CDR3 amino acids: CSARLAGGVNEQFF. In nucleotides, the CDR3 is TGCAGTGCTAGACTAGCGGGAGGTGTCAATGAGCAGTTCTTC.

The chain links TRBV9 to TRBJ2-1; 7 bases are shared with TRBD2. This CDR3 has 15 residues. Looked up from germline, CDR1 is SGDLS and CDR2 is YYNGEE. With 2 bases clipped from V and 3 bases from J, the junction kept 5 bases outside the gene matches. The CDR3 loop is CASSVLAGLYNEQFF. CDR3 DNA sequence: TGTGCCAGCAGCGTGTTAGCGGGCCTCTACAATGAGCAGTTCTTC. Variable domain in full (rest from reference TRBV9 and TRBJ2-1): DSGVTQTPKHLITATGQRVTLRCSPRSGDLSVYWYQQSLDQGLQFLIQYYNGEERAKGNILERFSAQQFPDLHSELNLSSLELGDSALYFCASSVLAGLYNEQFFGPGTRLTVL.

This clonotype came up many times. The CDR3 region has the DNA TGTGCCAGCAGCCAAGACTGGGTCAGCAGGTTGTCGACCCAGTACTTC. Translated: CASSQDWVSRLSTQYF. The chain is built from TRBV4-2 and TRBJ2-5; D gene uncertain. CDR3 length: 16 amino acids. Germline CDR1 is LGHNA and CDR2 is YNFKEQ. Trimming removed 0 bases at V and 7 bases at J, with 18 bases between.

CDR3 in DNA: TGTGCCATCAGTGAGGCCCGGGACTCCCCCTACGAGCAGTACTTC. It specifies CAISEARDSPYEQYF. The V gene is TRBV10-3, the J gene TRBJ2-7, with D perhaps matching TRBD2 (6 bases). The ends were cut back, 2 bases at V and 2 bases at J, with 13 bases in the middle. The CDR3 has 15 residues. Germline loops: CDR1 ENHRY, CDR2 SYGVKD.

Worth noting for this clonotype: Just one base apart from a much larger clone, this may be a read error. J is TRBJ2-5 and V is TRBV5-1, with D perhaps matching TRBD2 (6 bases). Germline CDR1 SGHRS, CDR2 YFSETQ. Trimming removed 6 bases at V and 11 bases at J, with 26 bases between. CDR3 length: 15 amino acids. DNA for the CDR3: TGCGCCAGCACCCCCTCCTCCGGGACTTACAATGAGCAGTACTTC. As protein: CASTPSSGTYNEQYF.

This clonotype was found many times. CDR3: CASKRVIPYQETQYF. The CDR3 DNA sequence: TGTGCCAGCAAACGAGTAATCCCTTACCAAGAGACCCAGTACTTC. The chain combines TRBV12-3 or TRBV12-4 with TRBJ2-5, with no clear D. The V gene lost 7 bases and the J gene lost 0 bases, with 15 bases spanning the gap. The CDR3 is 15 amino acids.

As for this clonotype: One base away lies a much larger clone, so this may be a sequencing read error. The rearrangement links TRBV7-2 to TRBJ1-4; D gene uncertain. CDR3 length equals 14 residues. Germline CDR1 is SGHTA and CDR2 is FQGNSA. V lost 5 bases and J lost 2, with 9 bases in between. CDR3 amino acids: CASSPMVTNEKLFF. CDR3 nucleotides: TGTGCCAGCAGCCCAATGGTGACTAATGAAAAACTGTTTTTT.

There are a few counts of this clonotype. This rearrangement joins TRBV7-3 to TRBJ2-1; the match to TRBD2 covers 12 bases. The CDR3 has 15 residues. V lost 4 bases to trimming and J lost 9 bases; unmatched junction nucleotides: 7. CDR1 is SGHTA and CDR2 is FQGTGA in the germline V gene. The CDR3 protein is CASSSRLAGVSEQFF. The CDR3 coding sequence is TGTGCCAGCAGCTCGCGACTAGCGGGAGTTTCTGAGCAGTTCTTC.